This TCR beta chain is from a study of blood T cells in healthy people across ages (dated by TCRdb to 2013 to 2016). About the investigation overall: In model experiments, template switching captured about one uniquely barcoded TCR beta cDNA molecule for every two T cells. To track age-related changes in TCR beta repertoire diversity, the study relied on deep sequencing normalized with unique cDNA molecular identifiers. The donors were split into four age groups: young (average 16 years), middle-aged (about 40), aged (roughly 60) and long-lived (roughly 77). Donors of different ages were randomly distributed across sequencing lanes to avoid experimental bias. For two donors (one aged 18 to 29 and one aged 80 or older), the study analyzed two additional independent replicas of 1 million unique cDNA reads from the same blood draw. Broader findings and caveats from the paper: Because donor CMV infection status was unknown, age-related changes in expanded clonotypes were potentially confounded. Observed TCR beta diversity per million T cells fell roughly linearly with age, and a significant reduction was already apparent by age approximately 41. Compared with the aged group, the long-lived group had more naive CD4+ T cells, fewer expanded clones and increased TCR diversity, suggesting age selection. The percentage of naive T cells measured by flow cytometry correlated strongly with observed TCR beta diversity. Estimates of total diversity from one million sequenced T cells were regarded as lower bounds and underestimates. Because profiling used bulk unsorted PBMCs, naive and antigen-experienced compartments could not be compared conclusively.

A word on this clonotype: Its antigen has not been determined. No clone much larger than this one lies a single base away; base qualities are absent.

The approximately 39 donors, aged about 6 to 100 years, were systemically healthy Caucasian individuals from Russia. Around 10 milliliters of peripheral blood were collected from each donor into EDTA-treated Vacutainer tubes. Ficoll-Paque density-gradient centrifugation was used to isolate PBMCs, with at least 6.5 million per sample. Trizol reagent was used to extract total RNA from PBMCs, with at least 6 micrograms per sample. For every donor, flow cytometry on a PBMC aliquot measured the percentage of naive CD45RAhigh/CD27high T cells. Library preparation employed 5' RACE. The sequencer listed for this sample is Illumina HiSeq 2500. A second PCR of about 7 to 12 cycles was run with a J-beta primer mix and a sample-barcoded 5' primer. A template-switch 5' adaptor carrying 12 random nucleotides introduced a unique molecular identifier onto each TCR beta cDNA molecule. Each sample yielded at least 2.5 million CDR3-containing paired-end reads. First-strand cDNA synthesis was performed from all RNA using the Mint cDNA synthesis kit, with priming by a TRBC-specific oligonucleotide. Following uracil-DNA glycosylase treatment, a first 18-cycle PCR with universal primers M1SS and BC2_uni_R was performed on all cDNA. The original methods were these. Each sample was normalized by randomly selecting 1 million high-quality reads, each carrying a distinct molecular identifier. Instead of being binned into consensus sequences, reads that shared molecular identifiers were thrown out. MiTCR, run with a Q25 quality threshold and the strictest error-elimination algorithm, handled CDR3 identification, clonotype clustering and error correction. A nonparametric unseen species model with Euler transformation was used to estimate a lower bound on total TCR beta diversity. The public reads were reanalyzed by TCRdb: fastp trimming at Q25, MiXCR alignment, in-frame beta chains only. Rows are combined by CDR3 protein, so each entry shows the most common genes and DNA. The V and J calls here are based on TCRdb, not the publication. Counted in this sample were about a million distinct CDR3 sequences; about 44% of them appeared once. The ten largest clones add up to 13% of the sample.

V lost 8 bases and J lost 4 bases; the stretch between them is 17 bases long. CDR1 and CDR2 were assigned from the germline V gene (reference sequence) as DFQATT and SNEGSKA. There are 13 amino acids in the CDR3, from cysteine to phenylalanine inclusive. Kept here is only the CDR3 DNA, which spans 39 bases and is read in frame from base 1. The source is a man in his thirties or forties in good health. Input material: blood. The sequence is built from TRBV20-1 and TRBJ1-2, with an unclear D gene assignment. In nucleotide form, the sequence is TGCAGTCCCCCCGGTACGGGTCGCTATGGCTACACCTTC. Translation gives CSPPGTGRYGYTF.